A single T cell receptor beta chain is shown here with its context. Its specificity is unknown. The V gene's germline CDR1 is LGHDT and CDR2 YNNKEL (reference sequence). This CDR3 has 14 amino acids. The V end lost 0 bases, the J end lost 4 bases, and 9 bases lay between the germline ends. The authors ran a second PCR of 7 to 11 cycles using a sample-barcoded 5' primer and a J-beta primer mix. Carrying 12 random nucleotides, a template-switch adaptor labeled each individual cDNA molecule. All samples gave at least 3 million CDR3-containing paired-end reads. TCRdb passed the 5' RACE reads through MiXCR, listing each CDR3 protein once. The sample holds roughly 1.6 million distinct CDR3 sequences; around 36% are singletons and the top ten take approximately 10%. This record comes from a study of blood T cells in healthy people across ages. Regarding the study as a whole: Among long-lived donors, naive CD4+ cells were more numerous and diversity higher than in aged donors.

What was sequenced was blood. The TCR sequence derives from a woman in her twenties or thirties in good health. The rearrangement joins TRBV3-1 to TRBJ1-2; D remains ambiguous. DNA of the CDR3: TGTGCCAGCAGCCAAGAGGGGAGATCCTATGGCTACACCTTC. Translated: CASSQEGRSYGYTF.